This T cell receptor (beta chain) was captured by sequencing in a study of T cells in localized non-small cell lung cancer. Only in-frame clones appear in the TCRdb table, and some are missing; sequencing was by immunoSEQ multiplex PCR. The top ten hold less than 5% of the sample, which has about 32,000 clones, around 90% seen once. The CDR3 runs to 13 residues. The germline V gene encodes CDR1 MDHEN and CDR2 SYDVKM. V lost 8 bases and J lost 4; bases outside the gene matches: 8. V and J are TRBV28 and TRBJ2-7; 7 nucleotides align to TRBD1. The sequencing used peripheral blood mononuclear cells, collected before any cancer treatment. The source is a woman aged 35-75 years with stage III lung adenocarcinoma. The CDR3 protein is CASGATGIYEQYF. The CDR3, as DNA: TGTGCCAGCGGAGCGACAGGGATTTACGAGCAGTACTTC.